This T cell receptor beta chain derives from a study of cytomegalovirus exposure and HLA in healthy donors. In germline, CDR1 is MNHEY, CDR2 SVGAGI. The CDR3 runs 16 residues. The J segment lost 2 bases and the V segment lost 4 bases, leaving 3 bases of the junction unmatched. PCR primers comprised 60 Vbeta and 13 Jbeta primers. Assay used: immunoSEQ multiplex PCR; TCRdb lists only in-frame clones, some missing. The sample holds some 120,000 clones, roughly 85% seen once. The sequence was collected from a woman in her thirties in good health and CMV-seropositive. Sequenced input: PBMCs. The chain recombines TRBV6-5 with TRBJ2-3; 13 nucleotides align to TRBD2. In DNA form, the CDR3 reads TGTGCCAGCAGTTCGACTAGCGGGAGGACCACAGATACGCAGTATTTT. Its protein is CASSSTSGRTTDTQYF.